This passage covers 22 T cell receptor beta chains from one sample sequenced in a study of blood T cells in healthy people across ages. Combining a sample-barcoded 5' primer with a J-beta primer mix, a second PCR ran for roughly 6 to 12 cycles. MiXCR, applied by TCRdb to the 5' RACE reads, yields one record per CDR3 protein. The repertoire holds about 1 million distinct CDR3 sequences, with more than 40% as singletons. The sample consisted of blood. Receptors originate from a woman aged 55-70 years in good health.

The chain combines TRBV4-2 with TRBJ2-3; 8 bases fit TRBD2. The trim removed 0 bases at V and 2 bases at J, leaving 7 bases unmatched. This CDR3 is 17 amino acids long. Germline loops: CDR1 LGHNA, CDR2 YNFKEQ. Here the CDR3 DNA reads TGTGCCAGCAGCCAAGACTGGACTAGCCTTAACACAGATACGCAGTATTTT. Translated, it gives CASSQDWTSLNTDTQYF.

The table lists this clonotype with a count of one. This rearrangement joins TRBV12-3 or TRBV12-4 to TRBJ1-2, with D uncertain. V was trimmed by 2 bases and J by 6 bases, leaving 16 bases between them. This CDR3 region has 15 residues. The CDR3 DNA is TGTGCCAGCAGTTTATCAGCCCTCTTGGGGAATGGCTACACCTTC. Translating gives CASSLSALLGNGYTF.

V is TRBV27 and J is TRBJ1-2; maybe TRBD1 (6 bases). The CDR3 has 15 amino acids. V shed 2 bases and J shed 5 bases, with 15 bases lying between them. The germline CDR1 and CDR2 sequences are MNHEY and SMNVEV (reference sequence). CDR3 residues: CASSLVSPGVYGYTF. DNA for the CDR3: TGTGCCAGCAGTTTAGTTAGCCCAGGGGTTTATGGCTACACCTTC.

The V call is TRBV11-1, the J call TRBJ2-1; D is possibly TRBD2 (6 bases). Per the germline V gene, CDR1 is SGHAT and CDR2 is FQDESV (reference sequence). There are 13 residues in the CDR3. V shed 3 bases and J shed 13 bases, with 16 bases lying between them. CDR3 sequence reads: CASSFPGEGTQFF. CDR3 DNA sequence: TGTGCCAGCAGCTTTCCGGGGGAAGGGACCCAGTTCTTC.

This clonotype was seen only a few times. The DNA for the CDR3 is TGTGCCATCAGTGAGTCGATAGACAGTTCCTACGAGCAGTACTTC. Its translation: CAISESIDSSYEQYF. This chain connects TRBV10-3 to TRBJ2-7; D is possibly TRBD1 (5 bases). This CDR3 is built from 15 residues. Germline loops: CDR1 ENHRY, CDR2 SYGVKD. Between the trimmed V and J ends, which lost 0 bases and 1 base, there was a span of 10 bases.

A few counts support this clonotype. The rearrangement joins TRBV3-1 to TRBJ1-2; 7 positions agree with TRBD1. The CDR3 sequence is 13 residues long. V was clipped by 3 bases and J by 7 bases; unmatched bases: 5. Germline lookup yields CDR1 LGHDT and CDR2 YNNKEL (reference sequence). The CDR3 reads CASSHDRETGYTF. The CDR3 nucleotides are TGTGCCAGCAGCCACGACAGGGAGACTGGCTACACCTTC.

This chain links TRBV7-3 with TRBJ2-2, with 14 nucleotides matching TRBD2. The trim removed 5 bases at V and 5 bases at J, leaving 4 bases unmatched. Germline V gene data show CDR1 as SGHTA and CDR2 as FQGTGA. CDR3 length: 16 residues. This CDR3 reads CASSRGLAGATGELFF. DNA for the CDR3: TGTGCCAGCAGCAGGGGACTAGCGGGAGCAACCGGGGAGCTGTTTTTT.

The table lists this clonotype with a few counts. The chain links TRBV20-1 to TRBJ1-2, with unresolved D. The CDR3 length is 14 residues. Germline V gene sequence: CDR1 DFQATT, CDR2 SNEGSKA (reference sequence). Trimming stripped 6 bases from V and 1 base from J, with 15 bases between. The CDR3 region is CSAPPATINYGYTF. Written as DNA, the CDR3 is TGCAGTGCCCCTCCCGCCACGATTAACTATGGCTACACCTTC.

As for this clonotype: The junction and the germline gene differ at one end; a read error may be behind it. The chain employs TRBV12-3 or TRBV12-4 and TRBJ2-3, with a weak D call TRBD1 (6 bases). The CDR3 spans 14 residues. CDR3 sequence: CASRLQGNTDTEYF. The CDR3 coding sequence is TGTGCCAGCAGACTGCAGGGGAATACAGATACGGAGTATTTT.

The chain uses TRBV20-1 and TRBJ2-5; TRBD1 agrees at 7 bases. V shed 0 bases, J shed 6 bases, and the junction held 4 bases outside the gene matches. Per germline, CDR1 DFQATT and CDR2 SNEGSKA (reference sequence). CDR3 length: 13 residues. CDR3 nucleotide sequence: TGCAGTGCTAGAGATCCACAGGGGAAGACCCAGTACTTC. Amino acid sequence: CSARDPQGKTQYF.

About this clonotype: The junction and the germline gene differ at one end; a read error may be behind it. This chain links TRBV29-1 with TRBJ2-5; 11 nucleotides align to TRBD1. Germline CDR1 SQVTM, CDR2 ANQGSEA. There are 13 residues in the CDR3. The CDR3 nucleotides read TGCAGCGTGGGACAGGGGGATCGAGAGGCCCAGTACTTC. This sequence encodes CSVGQGDREAQYF.

V gene TRBV20-1 combines with J gene TRBJ2-4; 9 positions match TRBD1. Germline values: CDR1 DFQATT, CDR2 SNEGSKA (reference sequence). V lost 5 bases and J lost 1; bases outside the gene matches: 12. The CDR3 totals 17 residues. The CDR3 bases are TGCAGTGCTGTATCATCCGGGACAGGGATGGCCAAAAACATTCAGTACTTC. The encoded protein is CSAVSSGTGMAKNIQYF.

V usage is TRBV20-1 and J usage is TRBJ1-5; D is possibly TRBD1 (5 bases). Germline assignment: CDR1 DFQATT and CDR2 SNEGSKA (reference sequence). Trimming shortened V by 2 bases and J by 2 bases, and 16 bases separated the two germline ends. The CDR3 spans 16 residues. The CDR3 sequence is CSARPRGGWGNQPQHF. CDR3 coding DNA: TGCAGTGCTAGACCTCGGGGCGGGTGGGGCAATCAGCCCCAGCATTTT.

V gene TRBV4-2 combines with J gene TRBJ2-5; no definite D call. The DNA end favors TRBJ2-7, so the J call may be wrong. Germline V gives CDR1 LGHNA, CDR2 YNFKEQ. The CDR3 spans 15 residues. The CDR3 sequence is CASSQDQREAAEQYF. The CDR3 region has the DNA TGTGCCAGCAGCCAAGATCAGCGAGAGGCGGCCGAGCAGTACTTC.

The chain links TRBV12-3 or TRBV12-4 to TRBJ2-3; D is ambiguous. Trimming stripped 5 bases from V and 4 bases from J, with 7 bases between. The CDR3 has 12 amino acids. CDR3 nucleotides: TGTGCCAGCAGTCCTCTTCCAGATACGCAGTATTTT. Translated: CASSPLPDTQYF.

The chain links TRBV12-3 or TRBV12-4 to TRBJ2-4, with 8 nucleotides matching TRBD1. With V trimmed by 6 bases and J by 9 bases, 1 base remained unmatched. The CDR3 has 11 residues. The CDR3 coding sequence is TGTGCCAGCAGGGGACAGGCCATTCAGTACTTC. Residues: CASRGQAIQYF.

The V and J genes are TRBV20-1 and TRBJ2-5; D gene ambiguous. Germline V gene sequence: CDR1 DFQATT, CDR2 SNEGSKA (reference sequence). This CDR3 contains 14 residues. V lost 3 bases and J lost 9, with 20 bases in between. The CDR3 nucleotides are TGCAGTGCTAGTTTGGCAGCAAAGGGCGAGTCCCAGTACTTC. Protein sequence: CSASLAAKGESQYF.

In this sample, this clonotype turned up a few times. The chain links TRBV3-1 to TRBJ2-5; D ambiguous. CDR1 is LGHDT, CDR2 YNNKEL, per germline (reference sequence). V was pared by 0 bases and J by 5 bases, with 7 bases between. The CDR3 is made up of 13 amino acids. The CDR3 sequence: CASSQDLAETQYF. CDR3 in DNA: TGTGCCAGCAGCCAAGATTTAGCCGAGACCCAGTACTTC.

V is TRBV11-3 and J is TRBJ2-3; TRBD2 is a possible D gene (6 bases). The V end was cut by 1 base, the J end by 6 bases, with 20 bases between. This CDR3 contains 17 residues. Germline V gives CDR1 SGHNT, CDR2 YENEEA. The CDR3 DNA sequence: TGTGCCAGCAGCTTAGGGCCTGAGGAGGGAATAAAGGATACGCAGTATTTT. This gives the protein CASSLGPEEGIKDTQYF.

The V and J genes are TRBV12-3 or TRBV12-4 and TRBJ2-6, with TRBD1 matching over 7 bases. The CDR3 totals 18 residues. V was pared by 7 bases and J by 0 bases, with 12 bases of the junction left unmatched. In DNA form, the CDR3 reads TGTGCCAGCACTCCCCGGGACAGTCATTTCTCTGGGGCCAACGTCCTGACTTTC. Protein product: CASTPRDSHFSGANVLTF.

This clonotype came up once. The genes are TRBV30 and TRBJ1-4; no clear D gene. The V gene's germline CDR1 is GTSNPN and CDR2 SVGIG (reference sequence). V was clipped by 8 bases and J by 5 bases, with 18 bases between them. There are 14 residues in the CDR3. CDR3 sequence reads: CARKVRGRNEKLFF. The CDR3 coding sequence is TGTGCCCGGAAAGTTCGAGGGAGGAATGAAAAACTGTTTTTT.

This clonotype has only a few counts. This rearrangement joins TRBV25-1 to TRBJ2-3; D possibly corresponds to TRBD2 (5 bases). The CDR3 is 15 amino acids. Germline assignment: CDR1 MGHDK and CDR2 SYGVNS. Trimming cost V 2 bases and J 2 bases, with 11 bases left between them. In DNA form, the CDR3 reads TGTGCCAGCAGTGAACCGAAGCGGCCCACAGATACGCAGTATTTT. It specifies CASSEPKRPTDTQYF.